The 21 T cell receptor beta chains below were found in one sample sequenced in a study of metastatic and nonmetastatic thyroid tumors. With MiXCR, TCRdb reprocessed the PCR reads. The table has approximately 30,000 clones, roughly 17% seen once. Thyroid surgery took place with no prior treatment in any patient. The sequenced sample was blood. The receptors come from a male donor with papillary thyroid cancer or a benign thyroid nodule (not recorded which). Some clones in this sample may be carry-over from other donors' samples.

This clone was seen ten or more times. This rearrangement joins TRBV19 to TRBJ1-2; the D gene is possibly TRBD1 (5 bases). Trimming cost V 7 bases and J 5 bases, with 11 bases left between them. The CDR3 consists of 12 residues. Germline V gene data show CDR1 as LNHDA and CDR2 as SQIVND (reference sequence). The chain's CDR3 is CASNQGTYGYTF. CDR3 sequence (DNA): TGTGCCAGTAATCAAGGGACGTATGGCTACACCTTC.

This clone was picked up many times. V is TRBV5-6 and J is TRBJ1-2; no definite D call. Looked up from germline, CDR1 is SGHDT and CDR2 is YYEEEE. The CDR3 consists of 15 residues. Trimming cost V 0 bases and J 3 bases, with 12 bases left between them. The CDR3 loop reads CASSLGPRPDYGYTF. DNA for the CDR3: TGTGCCAGCAGCTTGGGTCCCAGGCCGGACTATGGCTACACCTTC.

Sample share makes this clone medium-sized. This rearrangement joins TRBV27 to TRBJ1-1; D is possibly TRBD1 (5 bases). Deletions cut 1 base from V and 0 bases from J, with 9 bases between. The CDR3 loop spans 15 amino acids. Germline V gene sequence: CDR1 MNHEY, CDR2 SMNVEV (reference sequence). The CDR3 sequence: CASSLWGGLNTEAFF. CDR3 DNA sequence: TGTGCCAGCAGTTTATGGGGGGGGTTGAACACTGAAGCTTTCTTT.

This clone was seen at least ten times. This sequence joins TRBV7-9 and TRBJ2-3; tentative D call: TRBD1 (7 bases). The CDR3 consists of 14 residues. The germline V gene encodes CDR1 SEHNR and CDR2 FQNEAQ (reference sequence). The V end was cut by 8 bases, the J end by 3 bases, with 15 bases between. The CDR3 is CASQGEVFTDTQYF. CDR3 nucleotide sequence: TGTGCCAGCCAGGGGGAGGTGTTTACAGATACGCAGTATTTT.

By share of the sample, this clone is medium-sized. The chain recombines TRBV27 with TRBJ1-1; D possibly corresponds to TRBD1 (6 bases). V was trimmed by 5 bases and J by 2 bases, leaving 15 bases between them. The CDR3 consists of 15 residues. Germline V gene lookup returns CDR1 MNHEY and CDR2 SMNVEV (reference sequence). This chain's CDR3 is CASSIRPGGNTEAFF. CDR3 DNA sequence: TGTGCCAGCAGTATCAGGCCCGGGGGCAACACTGAAGCTTTCTTT.

This rearrangement joins TRBV19 to TRBJ1-5; D is possibly TRBD1 (5 bases). The germline CDR1 and CDR2 sequences are LNHDA and SQIVND (reference sequence). This CDR3 is 16 amino acids long. The V gene lost 10 bases and the J gene lost 2 bases, with 21 bases spanning the gap. The CDR3 protein is CAILEHWRGGNQPQHF. The DNA of the CDR3 is TGTGCCATCCTAGAACACTGGCGGGGCGGCAATCAGCCCCAGCATTTT.

This clone was detected many times. The chain links TRBV7-2 to TRBJ1-1; 9 bases match TRBD1. The germline V gene has CDR1 SGHTA and CDR2 FQGNSA. The V and J ends lost 6 bases and 4 bases, in that order; junction bases with no gene match: 6. This CDR3 is built from 14 residues. In nucleotides, the CDR3 is TGTGCCAGCAGACAGGGGGCGAAAGCCACTGAAGCTTTCTTT. Its translation: CASRQGAKATEAFF.

This clone was detected many times. The chain combines TRBV10-1 with TRBJ2-3; 7 nucleotides match TRBD2. Trimming cost V 5 bases and J 0 bases; bases outside gene matches: 5. Germline V gives CDR1 WNHNN, CDR2 SYGVQD (reference sequence). The CDR3 loop spans 15 amino acids. CDR3 DNA: TGCGCCAGCAGTCATAGCGGGCCTAGCACAGATACGCAGTATTTT. It is translated as CASSHSGPSTDTQYF.

The V call is TRBV6-1, the J call TRBJ2-7, with 7 bases matching TRBD2. This CDR3 contains 14 residues. Germline V lookup: CDR1 MNHNS, CDR2 SASEGT. With 9 bases clipped from V and 3 bases from J, the junction kept 11 bases outside the gene matches. CDR3 protein: CASPKVAGVYEQYF. The CDR3 bases are TGTGCCAGTCCCAAGGTGGCGGGGGTCTACGAGCAGTACTTC.

This clone was found a few times. The chain joins TRBV5-4 to TRBJ2-2; D may be TRBD2 (6 bases). Germline CDR1 and CDR2: SGHNT and YYREEE (reference sequence). V was trimmed by 2 bases and J by 1 base, leaving 6 bases between them. CDR3 length equals 14 residues. As DNA, the CDR3 is TGTGCCAGCAGCTTTAGCGGGAACACCGGGGAGCTGTTTTTT. Protein product: CASSFSGNTGELFF.

This clone was counted ten times or more. The chain is built from TRBV19 and TRBJ1-4; 9 nucleotides line up with TRBD1. The V gene's germline CDR1 is LNHDA and CDR2 SQIVND (reference sequence). The CDR3 contains 14 residues. V shed 6 bases and J 10 bases; nucleotides not matched to a gene: 9. The CDR3 reads CASRYSDRGRKLFF. In DNA, the CDR3 is TGTGCCAGTAGATACTCAGACAGGGGGAGAAAACTGTTTTTT.

J is TRBJ1-6 and V is TRBV18; D possibly corresponds to TRBD1 (5 bases). Germline V CDR1 and CDR2: KGHSH, LQKENI. V gave up 1 base and J gave up 7 bases, with 11 bases separating them. This CDR3 is 15 amino acids long. The CDR3 sequence is CASSPQSGQNSPLHF. For the CDR3, the DNA is TGTGCCAGCTCACCACAATCAGGACAAAATTCACCCCTCCACTTT. The full variable domain, completed using reference TRBV18 and TRBJ1-6, is NAGVMQNPRHLVRRRGQEARLRCSPMKGHSHVYWYRQLPEEGLKFMVYLQKENIIDESGMPKERFSAEFPKEGPSILRIQQVVRGDSAAYFCASSPQSGQNSPLHFGNGTRLTVT.

This rearrangement joins TRBV5-1 to TRBJ2-6, with a tentative D call TRBD1 (6 bases). The ends were cut back, 4 bases at V and 1 base at J, with 12 bases in the middle. The germline CDR1 and CDR2 sequences are SGHRS and YFSETQ. CDR3 length: 16 residues. CDR3 region: CASSLTTGSGANVLTF. DNA of the CDR3: TGCGCCAGCAGCCTCACTACAGGGTCTGGGGCCAACGTCCTGACTTTC.

Points on this clone: At one boundary the junction diverges from the germline segment, which might be a read error. The rearrangement uses TRBV20-1 and TRBJ2-7; 10 bases line up with TRBD1. The CDR3 totals 13 residues. Germline V gene sequence: CDR1 DFQATT, CDR2 SNEGSKA (reference sequence). The CDR3 region has the DNA TGCAGTGCTTCAGACAGGGGGCTCGTAGAGCATTACTTC. Translating it yields CSASDRGLVEHYF.

This clone was seen many times. V is TRBV28 and J is TRBJ2-7; 7 bases agree with TRBD1. Germline values: CDR1 MDHEN, CDR2 SYDVKM. This CDR3 contains 12 residues. Trimming removed 7 bases from V and 5 bases from J; junction bases left unmatched: 5. CDR3 residues: CASTDRVHEQYF. For the CDR3, the DNA is TGTGCCAGCACCGACAGGGTCCACGAGCAGTACTTC.

This clone came up many times. The chain carries TRBV12-3 or TRBV12-4 and TRBJ1-1; TRBD1 matches 7 bases. The CDR3 is made up of 13 amino acids. After removal of 11 bases from V and 5 bases from J, the junction contained 11 bases not matched to a gene. In DNA, the CDR3 is TGTGCCCGCAATCAGGGGGGGGGGACTGAAGCTTTCTTT. Translated, it gives CARNQGGGTEAFF.

This clone was recorded many times. The CDR3 region has the DNA TGTGCCAGCAGTGTGGACAGGGTGAACACTGAAGCTTTCTTT. This translates into CASSVDRVNTEAFF. The V gene is TRBV2, the J gene TRBJ1-1; 8 nucleotides match TRBD1. Per the germline V gene, CDR1 is SNHLY and CDR2 is FYNNEI. The CDR3 sequence is 14 residues long. J gave up 0 bases and V 4 bases, and 1 base lay outside the gene matches.

This clone was seen many times. The chain uses TRBV9 and TRBJ1-1; 7 nucleotides match TRBD1. The CDR3 sequence is 15 residues long. V trimming: 0 bases; J trimming: 5 bases; junction bases outside the gene matches: 7. In germline, CDR1 is SGDLS, CDR2 YYNGEE. CDR3 nucleotide sequence: TGTGCCAGCAGCGTAGGCGGCAGGGGGGAAACTGAAGCTTTCTTT. It specifies CASSVGGRGETEAFF.

This clone showed up many times. The gene calls are TRBV27 and TRBJ2-7; TRBD2 agrees at 10 bases. This CDR3 is built from 16 residues. Per the germline V gene, CDR1 is MNHEY and CDR2 is SMNVEV (reference sequence). V shed 3 bases, J shed 3 bases, and the junction held 8 bases outside the gene matches. The CDR3 here is CASSLLRTSGGYEQYF. CDR3 DNA: TGTGCCAGCAGTTTGCTCCGGACTAGCGGAGGCTACGAGCAGTACTTC.

The V and J genes are TRBV19 and TRBJ2-7, with a tentative D call TRBD1 (6 bases). Trimming cost V 8 bases and J 6 bases, with 11 bases left between them. Germline assignment: CDR1 LNHDA and CDR2 SQIVND (reference sequence). The CDR3 spans 11 residues. CDR3 amino acids: CASSEGVEQYF. The CDR3 DNA reads TGTGCCAGTTCCGAGGGGGTCGAGCAGTACTTC.

This clone was found many times. The V gene is TRBV9, the J gene TRBJ1-2, with 10 positions matching TRBD1. Germline V gene data show CDR1 as SGDLS and CDR2 as YYNGEE. The V gene end was trimmed by 0 bases and the J gene end by 5 bases; junction bases not matched to a gene: 10. This CDR3 has 17 amino acids. CDR3 residues: CASSVGGTGAISYGYTF. The CDR3 bases are TGTGCCAGCAGCGTAGGGGGGACAGGGGCTATTTCTTATGGCTACACCTTC.